The present T cell receptor beta chain was sequenced within a study of blood T cell repertoires in COVID-19. This clone occurred a few times. CDR3 length: 16 amino acids. Trimming removed 4 bases from V and 1 base from J, with 14 bases in between. The germline CDR1 and CDR2 sequences are KGHSY and FQNENV. TCRdb keeps only in-frame clones here, not all; method: immunoSEQ multiplex PCR. Of 170,000 or so clones listed, roughly 86% are singletons. Sequencing was performed on peripheral blood. The genes are TRBV16 and TRBJ1-5; a possible D gene is TRBD1 (6 bases). The sequence came from a man between 40 and 49 years old with active or convalescent COVID-19. DNA for the CDR3: TGTGCCAGCAGCCCTCAGGGGAGAGGAAGCAATCAGCCCCAGCATTTT. This codes for CASSPQGRGSNQPQHF.